A single sample gave rise to the 13 T cell receptor beta chains below, sequenced in a study of T cells after yellow fever vaccination. Using its own MiXCR run on the 5' RACE reads, TCRdb lists one record per CDR3 protein. The sample comprises some 600,000 distinct CDR3 sequences, less than 20% of which are singletons, and roughly 17% rests with the top ten. The sample consisted of PBMCs, taken 5 days after the first yellow fever vaccination. The receptor source for this set is a man between 18 and 35 years old who received the YFV17D yellow fever vaccine.

This chain links TRBV6-1 with TRBJ2-7; TRBD1 might be the D (6 bases). From germline, CDR1 is MNHNS and CDR2 SASEGT. Trimming left V 6 bases short and J 6 bases short, with 24 bases between. CDR3 length: 16 amino acids. CDR3 in DNA: TGTGCCAGCAGAGCGGCCTCACAGGGAACGGCAGGCGAGCAGTACGTC. Translating gives CASRAASQGTAGEQYV.

This clonotype was observed a few times. The chain links TRBV7-2 to TRBJ2-2; TRBD2 might be the D (6 bases). There are 14 residues in the CDR3. V dropped 5 bases and J dropped 6 bases, with 13 bases sitting between them. Looked up from germline, CDR1 is SGHTA and CDR2 is FQGNSA. The CDR3: CASSLQAGSGELFF. CDR3 DNA sequence: TGTGCCAGCAGCCTCCAGGCGGGGTCCGGGGAGCTGTTTTTT.

In DNA, the CDR3 is TGTGCCAGCAGCGACCTCAGGGGTAAAGGGACTGAAGCTTTCTTT. This translates into CASSDLRGKGTEAFF. The chain recombines TRBV6-1 with TRBJ1-1, with D tentatively TRBD1 (6 bases). Germline V CDR1 and CDR2: MNHNS, SASEGT. The CDR3 length is 15 residues. Trimming removed 6 bases at V and 5 bases at J, with 19 bases between.

This clonotype was seen many times. V is TRBV6-4 and J is TRBJ1-1; D gene uncertain. This CDR3 has 13 residues. V was trimmed by 4 bases and J by 9 bases, leaving 15 bases between them. Germline lookup yields CDR1 MRHNA and CDR2 SNTAGT. Written as DNA, the CDR3 is TGTGCCAGCAGTGTACGACCGGATACTAAAGCTTTCTTT. Translation: CASSVRPDTKAFF.

In its sample, this clonotype was seen a few times. This sequence joins TRBV7-6 and TRBJ2-1; D gene uncertain. CDR3 length equals 12 residues. CDR1 is SGHVS, CDR2 FNYEAQ, per germline. V was clipped by 2 bases and J by 14 bases, with 13 bases between them. CDR3 nucleotides: TGTGCCAGCAGCTTAACTGAAGGCCCGGAGTTCTTC. Protein sequence: CASSLTEGPEFF.

The gene calls are TRBV5-1 and TRBJ2-5; D unresolved. The germline V and J ends were trimmed by 3 bases and 2 bases, with 8 bases remaining between them. This CDR3 region has 13 residues. The germline V gene has CDR1 SGHRS and CDR2 YFSETQ. DNA for the CDR3: TGCGCCAGCAGCTCGCGGAGTCAAGAGACCCAGTACTTC. Protein: CASSSRSQETQYF.

This clonotype was picked up a small number of times. The gene calls are TRBV20-1 and TRBJ2-1; D gene uncertain. Germline V CDR1 and CDR2: DFQATT, SNEGSKA (reference sequence). The length of the CDR3 is 12 residues. V lost 3 bases to trimming and J lost 7 bases, with 10 bases between them. CDR3 amino acids: CSARKKQNEQFF. The CDR3 bases are TGCAGTGCTAGGAAAAAGCAAAATGAGCAGTTCTTC.

V is TRBV11-2 and J is TRBJ2-7; possible D gene TRBD2, 5 bases. This CDR3 is built from 15 residues. The V and J ends lost 1 base and 3 bases respectively, with 13 bases between them. In germline, CDR1 is SGHAT, CDR2 FQNNGV. The CDR3 here is CASSLVRTFYYEQYF. DNA of the CDR3: TGTGCCAGCAGCTTAGTCCGGACTTTTTACTACGAGCAGTACTTC.

The chain recombines TRBV7-6 with TRBJ2-3, with 7 positions matching TRBD2. Germline lookup yields CDR1 SGHVS and CDR2 FNYEAQ. Trimming removed 4 bases from V and 4 bases from J; junction bases left unmatched: 11. This CDR3 comprises 16 residues. The CDR3 region is CASSWGLPHGADTQYF. CDR3 bases: TGTGCCAGCAGCTGGGGACTACCCCATGGGGCAGATACGCAGTATTTT.

The rearrangement links TRBV2 to TRBJ2-1; 9 bases are a match to TRBD2. The trim removed 4 bases at V and 10 bases at J, leaving 8 bases unmatched. The germline gives CDR1 SNHLY, CDR2 FYNNEI. This CDR3 is 14 amino acids long. The DNA of the CDR3 is TGTGCCAGCAGTGTGGGGACCCTAGCGGGAGAGCAGTTCTTC. Its translation is CASSVGTLAGEQFF. The full variable domain, with the rest looked up from reference TRBV2 and TRBJ2-1, is EPEVTQTPSHQVTQMGQEVILRCVPISNHLYFYWYRQILGQKVEFLVSFYNNEISEKSEIFDDQFSVERPDGSNFTLKIRSTKLEDSAMYFCASSVGTLAGEQFFGPGTRLTVL.

This clonotype was seen only a few times. The V gene is TRBV5-4, the J gene TRBJ1-1, with D possibly matching TRBD1 (6 bases). With 0 bases removed from V and 0 bases from J, the gap between germline ends came to 12 bases. The CDR3 is 16 residues long. Germline V gene lookup returns CDR1 SGHNT and CDR2 YYREEE (reference sequence). The CDR3 loop is CASSLGTGNMNTEAFF. DNA of the CDR3: TGTGCCAGCAGCTTGGGCACAGGGAACATGAACACTGAAGCTTTCTTT.

The V call is TRBV5-1, the J call TRBJ2-3; the D is unclear. V was cut by 0 bases and J by 5 bases, with 7 bases left in between. The CDR3 contains 13 residues. Germline V gene sequence: CDR1 SGHRS, CDR2 YFSETQ. CDR3 sequence (DNA): TGCGCCAGCAGCTTGGTTTTCGTAGATACGCAGTATTTT. Its translation is CASSLVFVDTQYF.

This clonotype was found a few times. The V and J genes are TRBV7-2 and TRBJ1-1, with D unclear. V lost 6 bases and J 1 base, leaving 9 bases between the germline ends. Germline lookup yields CDR1 SGHTA and CDR2 FQGNSA. The CDR3 contains 13 residues. The CDR3 reads CASRGNQNTEAFF. For the CDR3, the DNA is TGTGCCAGCAGGGGGAACCAGAACACTGAAGCTTTCTTT.